This T cell receptor beta chain was identified during a study of T cells in localized non-small cell lung cancer. Overall study results and limits: In the blood, greater T cell density corresponded to longer overall survival.

Germline values: CDR1 SGDLS, CDR2 YYNGEE. V was clipped by 4 bases and J by 5 bases, with 23 bases between them. The CDR3 runs 17 residues. A remark on this clone: Its target is unknown.

Method: immunoSEQ multiplex PCR; TCRdb's copy keeps in-frame clones and lacks some. The sample records approximately 83,000 clones, 70% to 90% being singletons. Sequences were derived from peripheral blood, sampled before any cancer treatment. The chain links TRBV9 to TRBJ2-3; tentatively, D is TRBD1 or TRBD2 (6 bases each). The TCR was taken from a woman aged 40 to 75 with stage I squamous cell lung carcinoma. CDR3 nucleotide sequence: TGTGCCAGCAGCCTTGGGGGGCTTCTTATTCTGGGAGATACGCAGTATTTT. Its translation is CASSLGGLLILGDTQYF.